Each of the 2 T cell receptor beta chains below was sequenced from the same sample in a study of blood T cells in healthy people across ages (dated by TCRdb to the mid-2010s). Libraries were constructed by 5' RACE. The second PCR ran for about 6 to 12 cycles and used a J-beta primer mix along with a sample-barcoded 5' primer. TCRdb reprocessing: public reads trimmed at Q25 with fastp, clones called with MiXCR, in-frame beta chains kept. Rows with one shared CDR3 protein collapse into an entry with the most common genes and DNA. The sample has 1.5 million to 2 million distinct CDR3 sequences on record, about two fifths of them singletons. The top ten clones comprise about 23% of the sample. Sequenced: blood. The receptor set was obtained from a human donor in good health.

The V and J genes are TRBV12-3 or TRBV12-4 and TRBJ1-1; D uncertain. The CDR3 covers 13 residues. Trimming removed 2 bases at V and 6 bases at J, with 10 bases between. CDR3 DNA: TGTGCCAGCAGTTTAAGTAGGCCGGCTGAAGCTTTCTTT. Encoded protein: CASSLSRPAEAFF.

V and J are TRBV5-6 and TRBJ2-3; D may be TRBD2 (6 bases). The germline CDR1 and CDR2 sequences are SGHDT and YYEEEE. V lost 1 base, J lost 2 bases, and 11 bases lay in between. The CDR3 contains 15 residues. The CDR3 sequence is CASSLLTGVTDTQYF. The DNA of the CDR3 is TGTGCCAGCAGCTTGTTAACGGGGGTCACAGATACGCAGTATTTT.